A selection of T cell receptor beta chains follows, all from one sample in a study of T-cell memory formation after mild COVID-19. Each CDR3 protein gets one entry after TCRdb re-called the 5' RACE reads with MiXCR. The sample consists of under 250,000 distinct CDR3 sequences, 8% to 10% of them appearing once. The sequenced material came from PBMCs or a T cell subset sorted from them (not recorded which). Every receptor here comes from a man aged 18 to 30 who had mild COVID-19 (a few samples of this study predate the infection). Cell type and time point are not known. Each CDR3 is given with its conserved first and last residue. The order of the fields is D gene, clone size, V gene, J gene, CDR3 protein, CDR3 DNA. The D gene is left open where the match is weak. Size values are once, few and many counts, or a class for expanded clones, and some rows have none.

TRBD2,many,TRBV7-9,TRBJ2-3,CASSPSLAGDGITDTQYF,TGTGCCAGCAGCCCTAGTTTAGCGGGGGACGGGATCACAGATACGCAGTATTTT
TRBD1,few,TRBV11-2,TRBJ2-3,CASSLDRGLGDTQYF,TGTGCCAGCAGCTTGGACAGGGGGCTGGGGGATACGCAGTATTTT
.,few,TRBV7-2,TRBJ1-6,CASSLVARVENSPLHF,TGTGCCAGCAGCTTAGTCGCCAGGGTGGAGAATTCACCCCTCCACTTT
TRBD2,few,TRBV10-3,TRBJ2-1,CASSTSGGIYNEQFF,TGTGCCAGTTCGACTAGCGGGGGAATCTACAATGAGCAGTTCTTC
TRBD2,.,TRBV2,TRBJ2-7,CASSVSSGGGTYNYEQYF,TGTGCCAGCAGTGTGAGTAGCGGGGGAGGTACCTACAACTACGAGCAGTACTTC
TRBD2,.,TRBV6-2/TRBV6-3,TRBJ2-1,CASSYSLAGGNEQFF,TGTGCCAGCAGTTACTCCCTAGCGGGGGGGAATGAGCAGTTCTTC
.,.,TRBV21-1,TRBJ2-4,CASSKLATKNIQYF,TGTGCCAGCAGCAAACTAGCGACCAAAAACATTCAGTACTTC
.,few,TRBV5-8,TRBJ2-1,CASSLDGPGQFF,TGTGCCAGCAGCCTAGACGGGCCCGGGCAGTTCTTC
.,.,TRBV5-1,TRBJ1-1,CASSLGPQGVGTEAFF,TGCGCCAGCAGCTTGGGACCCCAGGGAGTGGGCACTGAAGCTTTCTTT
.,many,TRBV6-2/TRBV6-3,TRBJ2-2,CASNHPNTGELFF,TGTGCCAGCAACCACCCGAACACCGGGGAGCTGTTTTTT
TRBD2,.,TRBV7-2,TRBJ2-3,CASSLRRGTTDTQYF,TGTGCCAGCAGCTTACGGCGGGGGACCACAGATACGCAGTATTTT
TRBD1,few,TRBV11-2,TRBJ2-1,CASSVTGEYPYNEQFF,TGTGCCAGCAGCGTAACAGGGGAATACCCCTACAATGAGCAGTTCTTC
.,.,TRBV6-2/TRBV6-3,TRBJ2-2,CASSPNGGPGELFF,TGTGCCAGCAGCCCCAACGGGGGGCCCGGGGAGCTGTTTTTT
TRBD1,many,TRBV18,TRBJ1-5,CASSPDRDKGNQPQHF,TGTGCCAGCTCACCAGACAGGGATAAGGGCAATCAGCCCCAGCATTTT
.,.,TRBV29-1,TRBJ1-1,CSVGQAGPNTEAFF,TGCAGCGTTGGCCAGGCGGGACCGAACACTGAAGCTTTCTTT
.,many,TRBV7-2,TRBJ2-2,CASSPRWPSGTGELFF,TGTGCCAGCAGCCCTCGGTGGCCCAGCGGGACCGGGGAGCTGTTTTTT
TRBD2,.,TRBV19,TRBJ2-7,CASNAGTSYEQYF,TGTGCCAGTAACGCCGGGACTAGCTACGAGCAGTACTTC
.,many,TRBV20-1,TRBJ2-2,CSVASPTGELFF,TGCAGTGTCGCTAGCCCCACCGGGGAGCTGTTTTTT
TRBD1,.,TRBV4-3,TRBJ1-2,CASSLRIGTGGATNYGYTF,TGCGCCAGCAGCCTTAGGATCGGGACAGGGGGGGCCACGAACTATGGCTACACCTTC
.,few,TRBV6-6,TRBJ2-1,CASSRGLEEQFF,TGTGCCAGCAGTAGAGGACTTGAGGAGCAGTTCTTC
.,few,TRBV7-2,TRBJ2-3,CASSTRGGLTTDTQYF,TGTGCCAGCAGCACCCGCGGGGGCCTAACCACAGATACGCAGTATTTT
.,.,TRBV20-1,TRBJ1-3,CSARFGEDSGNTIYF,TGCAGTGCTAGATTCGGCGAAGACTCTGGAAACACCATATATTTT
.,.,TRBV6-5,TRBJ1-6,CASRWGTANSPLHF,TGTGCCAGCAGGTGGGGAACTGCGAATTCACCCCTCCACTTT
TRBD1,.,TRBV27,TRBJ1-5,CASSLKGANQPQHF,TGTGCCAGCAGTTTAAAGGGGGCAAATCAGCCCCAGCATTTT
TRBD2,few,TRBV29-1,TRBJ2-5,CSATPSGGYQETQYF,TGCAGCGCCACTCCTAGCGGGGGGTACCAAGAGACCCAGTACTTC
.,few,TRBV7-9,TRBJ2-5,CASSTTRGAGETQYF,TGTGCCAGCAGCACCACTCGGGGGGCCGGGGAGACCCAGTACTTC
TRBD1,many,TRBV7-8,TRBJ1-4,CASSPLTGGALVPINEKLFF,TGTGCCAGCAGCCCATTGACAGGGGGCGCATTAGTTCCTATTAATGAAAAACTGTTTTTT
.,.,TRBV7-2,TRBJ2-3,CASSLMTDTQYF,TGTGCCAGCAGCTTAATGACAGATACGCAGTATTTT
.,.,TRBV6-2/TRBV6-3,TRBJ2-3,CASSYGQGTVYF,TGTGCCAGCAGTTACGGCCAGGGAACGGTGTATTTT
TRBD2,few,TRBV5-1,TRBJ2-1,CASSSGLADSYNEQFF,TGCGCCAGCAGCTCGGGACTAGCGGACTCCTACAATGAGCAGTTCTTC
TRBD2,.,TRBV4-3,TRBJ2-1,CASSQDLAGGYNEQFF,TGCGCCAGCAGCCAGGATTTAGCGGGTGGCTACAATGAGCAGTTCTTC